This TCR beta chain was found in a study of T cells in women clearing cervical HPV infection. Study overall: Case blood was drawn when the lesion was first found; control blood after infection became undetectable. HLA type stays a possible confounder, typing being limited.

On this clone: The antigen is not known.

Study-wide points: T-cell numbers per sample were unknown and may explain richness differences.

Sequencing used immunoSEQ multiplex PCR; TCRdb keeps in-frame clones, though not all of them. Across approximately 16,000 clones, the top ten clones capture about 7.2% of the sample. Sequenced material: blood buffy coat. The receptor comes from a woman aged 18 to 75 with a cervical HPV16 infection that either progressed to CIN3+ or cleared (not recorded which).

The part of the CDR3 DNA that was read is TGTGCCAGCAGCTTGGCCTCCAGGGGGCCGCGTGAG. Translating gives CASSLASRGPRE. The complete CDR3 sequence is CASSLASRGPREQFF. The V gene is TRBV5-4, the J gene TRBJ2-1; 8 bases line up with TRBD1. The read ends 3 residues before the CDR3 terminus; that terminus is restored from the germline J gene. The CDR3 spans 15 residues. The J segment lost 9 bases and the V segment lost 0 bases, leaving 8 bases of the junction unmatched. Germline CDR1 reads SGHNT; CDR2 reads YYREEE (reference sequence).